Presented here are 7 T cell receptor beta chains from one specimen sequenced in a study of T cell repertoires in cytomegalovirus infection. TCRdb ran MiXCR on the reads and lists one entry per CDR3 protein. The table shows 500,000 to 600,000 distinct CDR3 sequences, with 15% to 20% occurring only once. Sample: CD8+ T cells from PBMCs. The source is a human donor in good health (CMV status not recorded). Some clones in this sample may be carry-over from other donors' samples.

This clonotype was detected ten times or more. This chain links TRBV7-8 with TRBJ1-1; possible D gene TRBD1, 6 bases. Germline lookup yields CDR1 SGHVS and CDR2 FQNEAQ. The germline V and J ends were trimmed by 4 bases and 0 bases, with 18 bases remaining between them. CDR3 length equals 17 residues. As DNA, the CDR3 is TGTGCCAGCAGCTGGGGGGGGGCTGGCCCTATGAACACTGAAGCTTTCTTT. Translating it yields CASSWGGAGPMNTEAFF.

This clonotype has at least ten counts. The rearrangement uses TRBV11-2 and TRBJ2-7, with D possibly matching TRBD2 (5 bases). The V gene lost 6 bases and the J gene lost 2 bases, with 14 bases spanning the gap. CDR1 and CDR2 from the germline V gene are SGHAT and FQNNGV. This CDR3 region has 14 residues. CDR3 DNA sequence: TGTGCCAGCAGTTCCTACGGAGGAACCTACGAGCAGTACTTC. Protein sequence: CASSSYGGTYEQYF.

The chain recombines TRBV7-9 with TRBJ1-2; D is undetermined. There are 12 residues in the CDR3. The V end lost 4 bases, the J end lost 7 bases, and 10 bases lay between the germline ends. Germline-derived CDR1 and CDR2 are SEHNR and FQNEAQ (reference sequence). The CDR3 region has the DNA TGTGCCAGCAGCTCCTCTTTGGGTGGCTACACCTTC. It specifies CASSSSLGGYTF.

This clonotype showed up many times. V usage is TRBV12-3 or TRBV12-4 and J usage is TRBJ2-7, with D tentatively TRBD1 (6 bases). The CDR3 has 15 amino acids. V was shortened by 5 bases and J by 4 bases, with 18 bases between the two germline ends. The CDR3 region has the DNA TGTGCCAGCAGTCGCCCTACAGGGCGGCGATACGAGCAGTACTTC. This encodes CASSRPTGRRYEQYF.

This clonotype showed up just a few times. CDR3 loop: CASSPRQLQGYTF. The CDR3 DNA is TGTGCCAGCAGTCCTCGCCAACTTCAGGGCTACACCTTC. The V and J genes are TRBV28 and TRBJ1-2; D gene unclear. This CDR3 is 13 amino acids long. CDR1 and CDR2 from the germline V gene are MDHEN and SYDVKM. Trimming removed 5 bases at V and 8 bases at J, with 15 bases between.

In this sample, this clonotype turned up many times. CDR3 nucleotides: TGTGCCAGCAGTTCGCCCGGGGGGGCCTCCTACAATGAGCAGTTCTTC. Its protein is CASSSPGGASYNEQFF. V and J are TRBV12-3 or TRBV12-4 and TRBJ2-1; TRBD2 matches 8 bases. The length of the CDR3 is 16 residues. V shed 4 bases and J 0 bases; nucleotides not matched to a gene: 5.

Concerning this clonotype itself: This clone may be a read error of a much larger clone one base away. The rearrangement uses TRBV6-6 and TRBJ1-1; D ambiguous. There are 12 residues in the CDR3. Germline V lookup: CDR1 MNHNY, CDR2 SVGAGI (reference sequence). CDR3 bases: TGTGCCAGCAGTTCCCCATACACTGTAGCTTTCTTT. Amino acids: CASSSPYTVAFF.